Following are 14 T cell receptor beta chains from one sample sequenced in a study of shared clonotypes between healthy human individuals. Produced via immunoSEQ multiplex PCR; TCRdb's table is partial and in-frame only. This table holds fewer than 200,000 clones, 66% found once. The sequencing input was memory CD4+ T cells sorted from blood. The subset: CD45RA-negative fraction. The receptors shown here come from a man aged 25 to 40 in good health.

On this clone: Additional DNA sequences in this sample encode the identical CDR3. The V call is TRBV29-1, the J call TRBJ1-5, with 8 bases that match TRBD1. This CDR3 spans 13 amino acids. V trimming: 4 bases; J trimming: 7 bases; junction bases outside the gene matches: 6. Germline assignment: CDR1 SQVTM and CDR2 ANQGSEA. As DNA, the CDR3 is TGCAGCGTTGGCGGGACAGGTGACCAGCCCCAGCATTTT. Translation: CSVGGTGDQPQHF. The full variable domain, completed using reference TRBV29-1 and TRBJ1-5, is SAVISQKPSRDICQRGTSLTIQCQVDSQVTMMFWYRQQPGQSLTLIATANQGSEATYESGFVIDKFPISRPNLTFSTLTVSNMSPEDSSIYLCSVGGTGDQPQHFGDGTRLSIL.

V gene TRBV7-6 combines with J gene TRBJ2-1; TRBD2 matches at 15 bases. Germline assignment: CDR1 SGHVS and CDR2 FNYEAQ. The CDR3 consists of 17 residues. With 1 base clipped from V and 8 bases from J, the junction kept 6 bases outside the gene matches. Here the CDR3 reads CASSLGRTSGRADEQFF. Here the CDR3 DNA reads TGTGCCAGCAGCTTAGGGAGGACTAGCGGGAGGGCCGATGAGCAGTTCTTC.

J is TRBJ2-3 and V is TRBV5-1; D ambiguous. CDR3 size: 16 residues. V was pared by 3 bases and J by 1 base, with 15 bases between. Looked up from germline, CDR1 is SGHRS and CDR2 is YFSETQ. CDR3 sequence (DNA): TGCGCCAGCAGCTCAGAGAATCCCCGGGGCACAGATACGCAGTATTTT. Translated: CASSSENPRGTDTQYF.

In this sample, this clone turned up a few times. The CDR3 is CASIGRIPYEQYF. CDR3 in DNA: TGTGCCAGCATTGGGCGGATACCCTACGAGCAGTACTTC. V is TRBV25-1 and J is TRBJ2-7; D uncertain. The CDR3 loop spans 13 amino acids. Trimming took off 7 bases at V and 2 bases at J, with 12 bases between the two ends. Germline CDR1 MGHDK, CDR2 SYGVNS.

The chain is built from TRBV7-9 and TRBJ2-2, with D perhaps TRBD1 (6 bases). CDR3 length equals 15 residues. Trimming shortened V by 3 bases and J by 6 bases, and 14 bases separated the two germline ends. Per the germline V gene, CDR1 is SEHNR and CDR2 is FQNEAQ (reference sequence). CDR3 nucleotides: TGTGCCAGCAGCTTCCGGAAAGGACAGCCCGGGGAGCTGTTTTTT. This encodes CASSFRKGQPGELFF. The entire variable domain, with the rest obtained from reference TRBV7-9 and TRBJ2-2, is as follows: DTGVSQNPRHKITKRGQNVTFRCDPISEHNRLYWYRQTLGQGPEFLTYFQNEAQLEKSRLLSDRFSAERPKGSFSTLEIQRTEQGDSAMYLCASSFRKGQPGELFFGEGSRLTVL.

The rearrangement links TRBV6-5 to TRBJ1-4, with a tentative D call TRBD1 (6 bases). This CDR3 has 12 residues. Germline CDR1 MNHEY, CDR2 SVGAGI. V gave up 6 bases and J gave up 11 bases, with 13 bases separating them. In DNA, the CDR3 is TGTGCCAGCAGGGGGGCAGCCTGGAAACTGTTTTTT. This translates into CASRGAAWKLFF.

The CDR3 is CASSDRLREKETQYF. DNA of the CDR3: TGTGCCAGCAGCGACCGTCTGCGGGAGAAAGAGACCCAGTACTTC. V and J are TRBV27 and TRBJ2-5; 7 nucleotides line up with TRBD2. The V gene end was trimmed by 6 bases and the J gene end by 3 bases; junction bases not matched to a gene: 10. Germline V gene lookup returns CDR1 MNHEY and CDR2 SMNVEV (reference sequence). The CDR3 is 15 residues long.

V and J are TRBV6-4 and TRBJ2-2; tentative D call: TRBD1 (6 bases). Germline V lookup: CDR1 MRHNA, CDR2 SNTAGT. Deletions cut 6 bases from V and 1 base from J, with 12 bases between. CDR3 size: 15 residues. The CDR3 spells CASSAMGQNTGELFF. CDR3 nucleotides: TGTGCCAGCAGCGCCATGGGACAGAACACCGGGGAGCTGTTTTTT.

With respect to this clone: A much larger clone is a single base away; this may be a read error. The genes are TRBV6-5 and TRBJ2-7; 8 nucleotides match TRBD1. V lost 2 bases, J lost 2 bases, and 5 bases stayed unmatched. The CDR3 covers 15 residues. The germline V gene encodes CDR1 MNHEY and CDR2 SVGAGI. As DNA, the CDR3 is TGTGCCAGCAGTTACACTAAGACAGGGGCCTACGAGCAGTACTTC. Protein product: CASSYTKTGAYEQYF.

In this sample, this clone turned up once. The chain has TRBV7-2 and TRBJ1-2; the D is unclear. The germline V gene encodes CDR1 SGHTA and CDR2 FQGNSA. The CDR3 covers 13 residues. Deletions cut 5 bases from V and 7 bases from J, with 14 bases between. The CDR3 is CASSANPGSGYTF. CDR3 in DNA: TGTGCCAGCAGCGCGAATCCCGGTAGTGGCTACACCTTC.

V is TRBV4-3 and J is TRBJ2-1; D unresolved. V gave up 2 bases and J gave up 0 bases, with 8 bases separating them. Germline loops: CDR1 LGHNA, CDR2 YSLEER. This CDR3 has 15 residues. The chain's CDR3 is CASSQSISSYNEQFF. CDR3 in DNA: TGCGCCAGCAGCCAATCTATCAGCTCCTACAATGAGCAGTTCTTC.

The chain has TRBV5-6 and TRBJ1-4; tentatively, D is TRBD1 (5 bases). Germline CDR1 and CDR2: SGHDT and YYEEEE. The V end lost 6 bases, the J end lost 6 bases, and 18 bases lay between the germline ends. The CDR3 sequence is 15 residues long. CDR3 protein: CASTLRWGRDEKLFF. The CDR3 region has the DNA TGTGCCAGCACCCTTCGTTGGGGCCGTGATGAAAAACTGTTTTTT.

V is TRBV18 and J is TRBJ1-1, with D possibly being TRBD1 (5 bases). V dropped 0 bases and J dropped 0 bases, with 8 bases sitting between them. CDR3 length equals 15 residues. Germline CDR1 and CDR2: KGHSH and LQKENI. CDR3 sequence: CASSPPGTLNTEAFF. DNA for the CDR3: TGTGCCAGCTCACCACCAGGGACTCTGAACACTGAAGCTTTCTTT.

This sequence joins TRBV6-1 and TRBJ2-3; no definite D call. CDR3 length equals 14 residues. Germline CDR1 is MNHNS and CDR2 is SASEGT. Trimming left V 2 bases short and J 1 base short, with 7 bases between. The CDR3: CASSELPGTDTQYF. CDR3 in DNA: TGTGCCAGCAGTGAACTTCCAGGCACAGATACGCAGTATTTT.